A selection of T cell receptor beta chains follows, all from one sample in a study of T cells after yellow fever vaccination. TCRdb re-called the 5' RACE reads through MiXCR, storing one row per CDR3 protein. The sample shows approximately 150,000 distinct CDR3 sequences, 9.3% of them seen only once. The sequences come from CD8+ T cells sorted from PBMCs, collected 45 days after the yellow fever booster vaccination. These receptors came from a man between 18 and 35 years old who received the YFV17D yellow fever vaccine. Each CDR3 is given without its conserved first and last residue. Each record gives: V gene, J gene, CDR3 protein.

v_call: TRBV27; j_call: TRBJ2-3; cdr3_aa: ASRVGGTDTQY
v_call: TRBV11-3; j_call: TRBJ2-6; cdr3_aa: ASLDRLPSGANVLT
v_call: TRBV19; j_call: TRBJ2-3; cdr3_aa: ASSNPREPDGDTQY
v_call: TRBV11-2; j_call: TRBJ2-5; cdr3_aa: ASSTPTGAQETQY
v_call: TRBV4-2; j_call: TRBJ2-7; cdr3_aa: ASSQESLAGNFYEQY
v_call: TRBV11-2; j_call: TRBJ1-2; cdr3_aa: ASSQRDTFYGYT
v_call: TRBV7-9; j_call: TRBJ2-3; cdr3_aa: ASSFFIASTDTQY
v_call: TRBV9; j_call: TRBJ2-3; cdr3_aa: ASSEGLGGSTDTQY
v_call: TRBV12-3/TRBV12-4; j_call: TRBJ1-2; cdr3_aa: ASRDSLPLSYT
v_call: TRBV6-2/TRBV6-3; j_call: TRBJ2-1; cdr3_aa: ASSYSAPEQF
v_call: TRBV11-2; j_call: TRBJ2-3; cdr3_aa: ASSLVAGDTDTQY
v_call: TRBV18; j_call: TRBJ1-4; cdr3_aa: ASSPARDRFNGKLF
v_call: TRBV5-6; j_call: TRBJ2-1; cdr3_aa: ASRATSGGAGDNEQF
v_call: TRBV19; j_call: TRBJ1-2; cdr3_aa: ASSPLRYGYT
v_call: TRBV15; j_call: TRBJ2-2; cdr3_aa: ATSTNRENTGELF
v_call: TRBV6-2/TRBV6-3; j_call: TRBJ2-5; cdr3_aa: ASSTGVEETQY
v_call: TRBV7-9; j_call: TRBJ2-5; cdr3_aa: ASSQRVGYETQY
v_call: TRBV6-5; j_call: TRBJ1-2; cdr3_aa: ASSYSGTGYT
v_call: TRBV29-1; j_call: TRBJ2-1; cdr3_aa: SGAADGDEQF
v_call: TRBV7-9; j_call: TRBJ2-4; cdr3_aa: ASSLRAPGENIQY
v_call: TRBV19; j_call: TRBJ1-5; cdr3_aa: ASSIRQGVQSNQPQH
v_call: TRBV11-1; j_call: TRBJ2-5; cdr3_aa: ASTRERPEETQY
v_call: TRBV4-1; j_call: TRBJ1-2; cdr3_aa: ASSRQDTNYGYT
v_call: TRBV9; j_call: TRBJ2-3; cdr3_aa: ASSPRSRGSTDTQY
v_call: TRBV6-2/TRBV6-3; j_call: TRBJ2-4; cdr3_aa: ASSNVGQEWAKNIQY
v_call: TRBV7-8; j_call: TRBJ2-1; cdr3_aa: ASSLERTGYNEQF
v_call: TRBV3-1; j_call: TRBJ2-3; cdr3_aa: ASSQVSASVSTDTQY
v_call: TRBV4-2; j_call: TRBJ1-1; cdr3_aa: ASSQDSGAGNTEAF
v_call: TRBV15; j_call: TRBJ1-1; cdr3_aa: ATSREAGPEAF
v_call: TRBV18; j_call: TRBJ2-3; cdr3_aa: ASSVGGLDTDTQY
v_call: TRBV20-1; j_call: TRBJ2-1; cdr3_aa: SASRGGAQSYNEQF
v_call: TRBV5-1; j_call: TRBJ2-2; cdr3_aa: ASSLEPNTGELF
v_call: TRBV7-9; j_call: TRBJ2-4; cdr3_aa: ASSLAAQGVAKNIQY
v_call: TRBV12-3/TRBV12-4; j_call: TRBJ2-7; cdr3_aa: ASSSRAYYEQY
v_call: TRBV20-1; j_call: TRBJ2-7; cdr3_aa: SAGHPAYEQY